This T cell receptor (beta chain) stems from a study of shared clonotypes between healthy human individuals (dated by TCRdb to between 2020 and 2021). As for the study more broadly: The cohort comprised two women and a few men aged 18 to 49 years. To estimate repertoire size and how much clonotypes are shared between individuals, the study performed deep sequencing of blood TCR repertoires from five healthy adults. Per donor, leukapheresis produced somewhere between about 0.94 and 8.9 billion PBMCs. Different laboratories and diverse techniques were used to prepare libraries and sequence TCR repertoires, to increase sequencing depth and limit assay-specific biases. For each donor, CD4 naive and CD4 memory were each given three plates, CD8 naive was given two plates, and CD8 memory was given one plate.

TCR CDR3 regions were amplified from genomic DNA by multiplex PCR using the deep immunoSEQ assay. For each cell subset, the extracted genomic DNA was distributed evenly across all wells of several immunoSEQ 96-well plates, and each plate served as one replicate. For sorted subsets, approximately 190 ng of genomic DNA, equivalent to tens of thousands of T cell genomes, went into each replicate PCR. Purified libraries were measured with a Qubit 3.0 fluorometer, size-checked on a Bioanalyzer 2100, and measured again with the KAPA Library Quantification kit. Each immunoSEQ 96-well plate was sequenced on its own single-read 150-cycle Illumina NextSeq 550 flow cell. The published analysis was carried out like this. Because the immunoSEQ output held only junctional sequences and lacked quality scores, the filtering could not match the filtering applied to full-length reads. Sequences were annotated with PyIR, a Python wrapper for IgBLAST v1.9, using IMGT germline references to assign V/J genes and CDR3. Any read was removed if the V/J assignment was weak (E-value above 1e-6), the CDR3 was missing, or the read contained stop codons, out-of-frame junctions, or ambiguous translated residues. V3J clonotypes were defined as sequences sharing an identical inferred V gene, J gene, and CDR3 amino acid sequence. Percentage overlap between repertoires was computed as shared unique clonotypes divided by the size of the smaller repertoire. RTK rarefaction, the Chao1 estimator, and Recon v2.1 estimates of unobserved clonotypes were used to assess repertoire richness. For all TCRbeta clonotypes obtained by the gDNA method from a few donors, generation probabilities were computed with OLGA. Here the immuneACCESS table is served through TCRdb, limited to in-frame sequences with V and J called. Missing clones are a known gap in these copies; in checked studies unresolved V genes cover under half, and the rest lacks a known reason. V and J calls and clone size are given by that table; D and trimming were obtained from the DNA. The sample table contains about 680,000 clones; only one count was recorded for about 90% of them. In total, the top ten clones hold roughly 22% of the sample.

A note on this clone: There is no known antigen for this receptor. Per-base qualities were not stored, and no clone one base away is much larger.

CDR1 SGDLS and CDR2 YYNGEE are derived from the germline V gene. V loses 3 bases at its end and J loses 6 bases; junction bases beyond the gene matches: 9. Counted from cysteine to phenylalanine, this CDR3 has 15 amino acids. Only the CDR3 DNA stays, 45 bases, in frame from base 1. What the research found in general, with its limitations: Rarefaction of sorted-subset datasets indicated incomplete sequencing despite the large sequencing depth. Pairwise subsampling indicated that sequencing depth was expected to affect the degree of clonotype sharing among donors. Because the study included only a small number of donors, the genetic and exposure-history diversity represented was limited. Compared with non-shared clonotypes, clonotypes shared by all four sorted-subset donors had higher generation probabilities. Across four donors, 4.5% to 6.5% of naive CD4, approximately 3.6% of naive CD8, under 2.5% of memory CD4, and approximately 0.4% of memory CD8 clonotypes were shared. Larger estimated clonotype richness was generally found for naive subsets than for memory subsets. Sampling was limited to blood, and TCR repertoires in tissue likely differ from TCR repertoires in blood.

For the CD8 naive samples, CD45RO-negative cells were positively selected for CCR7, yielding a CD45RA+CCR7+ population from which TemRA cells were excluded. Healthy HIV-negative adults with no recently reported acute infections or vaccinations were included as donors. Every donor was a Caucasian adult living in Nashville, Tennessee, USA. Blood was obtained by leukapheresis, after which PBMCs were separated by Ficoll-Histopaque density gradient centrifugation and cryopreserved in liquid nitrogen vapor phase. Purity and quantity of every magnetically sorted T cell population were checked by analytical flow cytometry. From each sorted fraction, genomic DNA was isolated and quantified by UV absorbance on a Nanodrop 2000c.

The sequence is built from TRBV9 and TRBJ2-1, and TRBD1 matches 7 of the central bases. Material for sequencing was naive CD8+ T cells sorted from blood. The sample's cell subset or site label, in plain terms: CD45RA+CCR7+. This clonotype originated in a young man in good health. Read as DNA, the sequence is TGTGCCAGCAGCGAGGGGGCTAGCTCTTTCAATGAGCAGTTCTTC. Its translation reads: CASSEGASSFNEQFF.